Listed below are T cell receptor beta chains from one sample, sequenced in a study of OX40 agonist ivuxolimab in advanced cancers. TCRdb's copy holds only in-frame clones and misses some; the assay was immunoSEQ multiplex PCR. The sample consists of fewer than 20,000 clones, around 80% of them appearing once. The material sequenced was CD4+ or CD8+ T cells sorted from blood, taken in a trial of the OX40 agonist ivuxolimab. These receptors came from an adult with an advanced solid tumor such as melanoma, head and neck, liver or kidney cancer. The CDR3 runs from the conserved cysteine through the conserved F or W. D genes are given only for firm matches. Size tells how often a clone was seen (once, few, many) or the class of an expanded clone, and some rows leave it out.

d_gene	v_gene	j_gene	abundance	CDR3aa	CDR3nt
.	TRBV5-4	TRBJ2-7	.	CASSLGQSYEQYF	TGTGCCAGCAGCTTGGGACAGAGCTACGAGCAGTACTTC
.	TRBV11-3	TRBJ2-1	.	CASSLDRRSGVGSNEQFF	TGTGCCAGCAGCTTAGATAGGAGGAGCGGAGTGGGGTCCAATGAGCAGTTCTTC
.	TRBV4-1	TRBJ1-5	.	CASSQYHSGYQPQHF	TGCGCCAGCAGCCAGTACCACAGCGGGTATCAGCCCCAGCATTTT
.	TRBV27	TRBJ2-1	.	CASSLSKWDPNYNEQFF	TGTGCCAGCAGTTTATCGAAATGGGATCCCAACTACAATGAGCAGTTCTTC
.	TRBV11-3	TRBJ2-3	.	CASSLSTDTQYF	TGTGCCAGCAGCTTGTCCACAGATACGCAGTATTTT
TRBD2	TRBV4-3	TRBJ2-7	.	CASSASGGAYEQYF	TGCGCCAGCAGCGCTAGCGGGGGGGCCTACGAGCAGTACTTC
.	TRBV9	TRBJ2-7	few	CASSVDGAHSYEQYF	TGTGCCAGCAGCGTAGATGGCGCGCACTCCTACGAGCAGTACTTC
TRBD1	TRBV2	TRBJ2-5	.	CASSSSTTGMETQYF	TGTGCCAGCAGCTCGTCGACGACAGGGATGGAGACCCAGTACTTC
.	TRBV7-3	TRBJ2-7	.	CASSLKNSTILTGEQYF	TGTGCCAGCAGCTTAAAAAATTCCACTATCCTAACAGGCGAGCAGTACTTC
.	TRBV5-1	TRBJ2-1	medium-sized	CASSSESGNEQFF	TGCGCCAGCAGCTCGGAGTCCGGCAATGAGCAGTTCTTC
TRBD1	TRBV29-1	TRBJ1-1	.	CSAWTGMNTEAFF	TGCAGCGCCTGGACAGGGATGAACACTGAAGCTTTCTTT
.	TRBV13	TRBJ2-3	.	CASSGAGPDTQYF	TGTGCCAGCAGCGGCGCGGGCCCAGATACGCAGTATTTT
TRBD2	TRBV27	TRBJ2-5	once	CASSLAGGLQETQYF	TGTGCCAGCAGTTTAGCGGGGGGTTTACAAGAGACCCAGTACTTC
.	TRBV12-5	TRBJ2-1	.	CASCLASTNEQFF	TGTGCTAGTTGCCTAGCTTCTACGAATGAGCAGTTCTTC
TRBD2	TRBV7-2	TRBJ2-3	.	CASSPLTSGGTDTQYF	TGTGCCAGCAGCCCCCTGACTAGCGGGGGCACAGATACGCAGTATTTT
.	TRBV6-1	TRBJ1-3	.	CASSESPSSGNTIYF	TGTGCCAGCAGTGAATCTCCTAGCTCTGGAAACACCATATATTTT
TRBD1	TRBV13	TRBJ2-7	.	CASSSDRGFDEQYF	TGTGCCAGCAGCTCCGACAGGGGATTCGACGAGCAGTACTTC
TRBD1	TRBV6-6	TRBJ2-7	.	CASGTGSYEQYF	TGTGCCAGCGGGACAGGGTCCTACGAGCAGTACTTC
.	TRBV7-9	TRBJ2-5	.	CASSSQGGNPQETQYF	TGTGCCAGCAGCTCGCAGGGCGGGAATCCCCAAGAGACCCAGTACTTC
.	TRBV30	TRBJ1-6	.	CAWSSGSSYNSPLHF	TGTGCCTGGAGTTCCGGGAGCTCCTATAATTCACCCCTCCACTTT
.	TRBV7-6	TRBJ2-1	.	CASSFRDGGYNEQFF	TGTGCCAGCAGCTTCCGGGACGGAGGATACAATGAGCAGTTCTTC
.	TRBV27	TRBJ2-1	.	CASSFPGRGNEQFF	TGTGCCAGCAGTTTTCCGGGCCGAGGAAATGAGCAGTTCTTC
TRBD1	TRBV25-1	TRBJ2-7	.	CASSGGTGVEQYF	TGTGCCAGCAGTGGGGGGACAGGGGTCGAGCAGTACTTC